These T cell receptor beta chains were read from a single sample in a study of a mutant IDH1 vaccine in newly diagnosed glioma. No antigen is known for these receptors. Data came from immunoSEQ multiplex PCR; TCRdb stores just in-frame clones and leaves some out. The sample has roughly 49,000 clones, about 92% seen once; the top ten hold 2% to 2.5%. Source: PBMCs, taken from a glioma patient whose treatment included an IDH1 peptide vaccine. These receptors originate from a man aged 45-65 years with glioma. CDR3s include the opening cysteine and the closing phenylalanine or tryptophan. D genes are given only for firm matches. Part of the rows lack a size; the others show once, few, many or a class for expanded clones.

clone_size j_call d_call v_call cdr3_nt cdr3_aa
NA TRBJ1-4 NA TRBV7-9 TGTGCCAGCAGCTACAACCGGGAGAATGAAAAACTGTTTTTT CASSYNRENEKLFF
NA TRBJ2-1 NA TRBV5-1 TGCGCCAGCAGCTTGGGAGGGGCCGGGGTACAAGAGCAGTTCTTC CASSLGGAGVQEQFF
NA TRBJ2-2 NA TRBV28 TGTGCCAGCAGTTTCAGGCGGGACTACACCGGGGAGCTGTTTTTT CASSFRRDYTGELFF
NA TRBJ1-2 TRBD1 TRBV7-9 TGTGCCAGCATATTAACAGGGGCAGAGGGCTACACCTTC CASILTGAEGYTF
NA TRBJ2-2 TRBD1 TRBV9 TGTGCCAGCAGCTCCGAGGACAGGGGTGGCGGGGAGCTGTTTTTT CASSSEDRGGGELFF
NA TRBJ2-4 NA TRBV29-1 TGCAGCGCCTTCGCCCTTCAGGGGGCCAAAAACATTCAGTACTTC CSAFALQGAKNIQYF
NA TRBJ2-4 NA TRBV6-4 TGTGCCAGCCCCCCGGGGCAGTCGGCCAAAAACATTCAGTACTTC CASPPGQSAKNIQYF
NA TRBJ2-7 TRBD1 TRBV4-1 TGCGCCAGCAGCCAAGTATCACAGGGGGCCTACGAGCAGTACTTC CASSQVSQGAYEQYF
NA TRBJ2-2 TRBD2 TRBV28 TGTGCCAGCAAGGCGGGGCCTAGCGGGATTAACACCGGGGAGCTGTTTTTT CASKAGPSGINTGELFF
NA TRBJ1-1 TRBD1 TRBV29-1 TGCAGCGCTCGACAGGGGAACACTGAAGCTTTCTTT CSARQGNTEAFF
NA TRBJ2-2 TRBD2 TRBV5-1 TGCGCCAGCGGGACTAGCGGGACCGGGGAGCTGTTTTTT CASGTSGTGELFF
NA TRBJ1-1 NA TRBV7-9 TGTGCCGGCCAAGAAATGAACACTGAAGCTTTCTTT CAGQEMNTEAFF
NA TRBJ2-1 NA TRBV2 TGTGCCAGCAGTAAAACGGGACCCCCCTTCCATGAGCAGTTCTTC CASSKTGPPFHEQFF
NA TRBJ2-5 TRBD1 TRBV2 TGTGCCAGCAACCCCGGACAGGGACAAGAGACCCAGTACTTC CASNPGQGQETQYF
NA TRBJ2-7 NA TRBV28 TGTGCCAGCAGGGGGACATTCGAGCAGTACTTC CASRGTFEQYF
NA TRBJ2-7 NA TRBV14 TGTGCCAGCAGCCAGCCCCCCGGACAGAGGTTTACCTACGAGCAGTACTTC CASSQPPGQRFTYEQYF
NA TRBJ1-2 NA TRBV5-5 TGTGCCAGCAGCTTGGACACTAACTATGGCTACACCTTC CASSLDTNYGYTF
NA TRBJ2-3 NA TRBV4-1 TGCGCCAGCAGCCAAGATTGGGGTGGTACGCAGTATTTT CASSQDWGGTQYF
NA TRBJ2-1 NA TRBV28 TGTGCCAGCAGCACCCTCCTCCCCCAGCGGGCTCCGGTCTACCACAATGAGCAGTTCTTC CASSTLLPQRAPVYHNEQFF
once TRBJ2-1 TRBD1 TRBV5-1 TGCGCCCCCAGGGGACAGGAGGGGCCCTACAATGAGCAGTTCTTC CAPRGQEGPYNEQFF
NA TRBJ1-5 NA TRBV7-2 TGTGCCAGCAGCTCCGATCAAGCCCAGCATTTT CASSSDQAQHF
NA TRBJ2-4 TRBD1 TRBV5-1 TGCGCCAGCAGCCGGAACAGGGGGCTTGGCGCCAAAAACATTCAGTACTTC CASSRNRGLGAKNIQYF
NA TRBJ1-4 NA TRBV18 TGTGCCAGCTCACCACCTTCTGAAAAACTGTTTTTT CASSPPSEKLFF
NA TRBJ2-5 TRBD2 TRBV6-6 TGTGCCAGCACCAAAGCGGGAGGGGGGGAGACCCAGTACTTC CASTKAGGGETQYF
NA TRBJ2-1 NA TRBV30 TGTGCCTGGAGTGAAGACGATGAGCAGTTCTTC CAWSEDDEQFF
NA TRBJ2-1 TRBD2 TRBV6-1 TGTGCCAGCAGTGAATTGAGGAGCGGGAAGGTTGAGCAGTTCTTC CASSELRSGKVEQFF
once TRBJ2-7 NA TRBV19 TGTGCCAGTAATGACAGGACTGACGAGCAGTACTTC CASNDRTDEQYF
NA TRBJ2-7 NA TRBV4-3 TGCGCCAGCAGCCAAGATTGGGGTCCGGAAGGGCAGCAGTACTTC CASSQDWGPEGQQYF
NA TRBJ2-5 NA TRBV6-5 TGTGCCAGCAGTTACACACCGGGACAACGAGAGACCCAGTACTTC CASSYTPGQRETQYF
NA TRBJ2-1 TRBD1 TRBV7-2 TGTGCCAGCAGCTTACAAGGGACAGGGATCTATGAGCAGTTCTTC CASSLQGTGIYEQFF
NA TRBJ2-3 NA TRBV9 TGTGCCAGCAGCGGAGCGATTCCTAGCACAGATACGCAGTATTTT CASSGAIPSTDTQYF
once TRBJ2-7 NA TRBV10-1 TGCGCCTCAAGGGACCACTACGAGCAGTACTTC CASRDHYEQYF
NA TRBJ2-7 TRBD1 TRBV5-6 TGTGCCAGCAGCTTGTTAGGGACAGGGTCCTACGAGCAGTACTTC CASSLLGTGSYEQYF
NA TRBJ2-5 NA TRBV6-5 TGTGCCAGCCACCCCCGCGGAGAACCACCTGAGACCCAGTACTTC CASHPRGEPPETQYF
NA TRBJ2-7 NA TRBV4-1 TGCGCCAGCAGCCAAGGGGGCCGGGGTGGCCTGGAGGAGCAGTACTTC CASSQGGRGGLEEQYF